Listed below are T cell receptor beta chains from one sample, sequenced in a study of CD8 T cells in Susac syndrome. TCRdb called the immunoSEQ multiplex PCR reads again in MiXCR, with one record for every CDR3 protein. The repertoire consists of around 130,000 distinct CDR3 sequences, with approximately 79% occurring once and the leading ten covering approximately 0.51%. Input material: CD8+ T cells from PBMCs. The receptors were sampled from a human donor with multiple sclerosis. CDR3s include the opening cysteine and the closing phenylalanine or tryptophan. D genes are given only for firm matches. A row's size may be missing; if present it is once, few, many or a size class.

>TRBD2|TRBV11-2|TRBJ2-1|.
CASSLDRVGGEVNEQFF
TGTGCCAGCAGCTTAGATAGGGTCGGGGGGGAGGTCAATGAGCAGTTCTTC
>.|TRBV12-3/TRBV12-4|TRBJ1-1|.
CASSLAANTEAFF
TGTGCCAGCAGTTTAGCGGCTAACACTGAAGCTTTCTTT
>.|TRBV6-2/TRBV6-3|TRBJ1-5|.
CATLQPYSNQPQHF
TGTGCCACACTACAGCCGTATAGCAATCAGCCCCAGCATTTT
>.|TRBV20-1|TRBJ2-1|few
CSARIRGVGEQFF
TGCAGTGCTAGGATCAGGGGGGTAGGTGAGCAGTTCTTC
>.|TRBV7-9|TRBJ1-4|.
CASSSSYGATNEKLFF
TGTGCCAGCAGCTCCAGCTACGGGGCAACTAATGAAAAACTGTTTTTT
>.|TRBV11-2|TRBJ2-7|.
CASSLEWGAVDEQYF
TGTGCCAGCAGCTTAGAGTGGGGGGCTGTGGACGAGCAGTACTTC
>TRBD1|TRBV5-1|TRBJ1-1|.
CASSRTGPGSSEAFF
TGCGCCAGCAGCCGGACAGGCCCTGGTAGTAGTGAAGCTTTCTTT
>TRBD1|TRBV19|TRBJ2-3|.
CASSIGARGFTDTQYF
TGTGCCAGTAGTATAGGTGCCAGGGGGTTCACAGATACGCAGTATTTT
>.|TRBV6-1|TRBJ2-3|.
CASRPLTGLITDTQYF
TGTGCCAGCAGACCCTTAACAGGGTTGATCACAGATACGCAGTATTTT
>.|TRBV4-1|TRBJ2-5|.
CASSQAYGLETQYF
TGCGCCAGCAGCCAAGCGTACGGACTAGAGACCCAGTACTTC
>.|TRBV20-1|TRBJ2-1|.
CSVGPNTYNEQFF
TGCAGTGTGGGGCCCAATACCTACAATGAGCAGTTCTTC
>.|TRBV24-1|TRBJ2-3|.
CATSNRAGDTADTQYF
TGTGCCACCAGCAATCGGGCAGGGGATACGGCAGATACGCAGTATTTT
>TRBD2|TRBV29-1|TRBJ2-3|.
CSAAGLAGHTDTQYF
TGCAGCGCCGCAGGCCTAGCGGGCCACACAGATACGCAGTATTTT
>.|TRBV20-1|TRBJ1-6|.
CSAKKGVWGSSPLHF
TGCAGTGCTAAAAAAGGGGTTTGGGGAAGTTCACCCCTCCACTTT
>.|TRBV19|TRBJ1-1|.
CASSEDSAGNTEAFF
TGTGCCAGTAGCGAGGACAGTGCGGGGAACACTGAAGCTTTCTTT
>.|TRBV9|TRBJ2-6|.
CASTRDSGANVLTF
TGTGCCAGCACGAGAGATTCTGGGGCCAACGTCCTGACTTTC
>TRBD1|TRBV7-2|TRBJ2-2|few
CASSLVSGTGPTGELFF
TGTGCCAGCAGCTTAGTGTCCGGGACAGGGCCCACCGGGGAGCTGTTTTTT
>.|TRBV9|TRBJ2-3|.
CASRASGTDTQYF
TGTGCCAGCAGGGCCTCCGGAACAGATACGCAGTATTTT
>TRBD2|TRBV11-2|TRBJ2-3|.
CASSPEGAGGPTTQYF
TGTGCCAGCAGCCCGGAAGGCGCGGGGGGGCCTACTACGCAGTATTTT
>.|TRBV5-1|TRBJ2-4|.
CASSLGVGPKGNIQYF
TGCGCCAGCAGCTTGGGGGTGGGGCCAAAGGGGAACATTCAGTACTTC
>.|TRBV2|TRBJ1-2|.
CARGGVYYGYTF
TGTGCCAGAGGGGGGGTATACTATGGCTACACCTTC
>.|TRBV12-3/TRBV12-4|TRBJ2-2|.
CASKRDRNTGELFF
TGTGCCAGCAAAAGGGACCGTAACACCGGGGAGCTGTTTTTT
>TRBD1|TRBV7-8|TRBJ2-2|.
CASSLWDSQNTGELFF
TGTGCCAGCTCCCTTTGGGACAGTCAGAACACCGGGGAGCTGTTTTTT
>.|TRBV30|TRBJ1-3|.
CAWSGRGSRNTIYF
TGTGCCTGGAGTGGTCGGGGGTCTCGCAACACCATATATTTT
>.|TRBV12-3/TRBV12-4|TRBJ1-5|.
CASSEHELQPQHF
TGTGCCAGCAGTGAGCACGAATTACAGCCCCAGCATTTT
>.|TRBV3-1|TRBJ1-3|.
CASSQDETARGNTIYF
TGTGCCAGCAGCCAAGACGAGACTGCCCGTGGAAACACCATATATTTT
>.|TRBV29-1|TRBJ2-7|.
CGVEGAQSWEQYF
TGCGGCGTTGAAGGGGCCCAGAGCTGGGAGCAGTACTTC
>.|TRBV25-1|TRBJ2-1|.
CASTFGNEQFF
TGTGCCAGTACCTTTGGCAATGAGCAGTTCTTC
>.|TRBV4-1|TRBJ1-6|once
CASSQSDRWENSPLHF
TGCGCCAGCAGCCAGTCCGACAGGTGGGAAAATTCACCCCTCCACTTT
>.|TRBV27|TRBJ1-5|.
CASSVGGEVGNQPQHF
TGTGCCAGCAGTGTCGGGGGAGAAGTGGGCAATCAGCCCCAGCATTTT
>TRBD2|TRBV19|TRBJ2-1|.
CASSISAGDYNEQFF
TGTGCCAGTAGTATCTCAGCGGGGGATTACAATGAGCAGTTCTTC
>TRBD1|TRBV4-3|TRBJ1-1|.
CASRFDRGNTEAFF
TGCGCCAGCAGATTCGACAGGGGGAACACTGAAGCTTTCTTT